The clone carrying this T cell receptor (beta chain) was picked up many times. The CDR3 is made up of 13 amino acids. Deletions cut 4 bases from V and 5 bases from J, with 8 bases between. Germline V gene sequence: CDR1 SGHTA, CDR2 FQGTGA. One entry per CDR3 protein, called by TCRdb with MiXCR from the RT-PCR reads. The data hold about 680,000 distinct CDR3 sequences, with 14% observed a single time. Sequencing input: memory CD4+ T cells from blood. The sequence was collected from a female donor in good health, serving as a healthy control. The V and J genes are TRBV7-3 and TRBJ2-2; D gene ambiguous. CDR3 sequence: CASSSTVTGELFF. CDR3 DNA: TGTGCCAGCAGCTCCACGGTGACCGGGGAGCTGTTTTTT.